A single T cell receptor beta chain is shown here with its context. What it binds is unknown. Each sample gave at least 6.5 million isolated PBMCs. A second 7 to 11 cycle PCR used barcoded and J-beta primers. TCRdb recomputed calls from the 5' RACE reads with MiXCR, one row per CDR3 protein. The repertoire holds 450,000 to 700,000 distinct CDR3 sequences, with approximately 27% as singletons. V was clipped by 4 bases and J by 3 bases; unmatched bases: 4. CDR3 length equals 15 residues. CDR1 is SGDLS and CDR2 is YYNGEE in the germline V gene. These data belong to a study of blood T cells in healthy people across ages. Regarding the study as a whole: Donor CMV status was unknown, possibly confounding expanded clonotype changes.

V gene TRBV9 combines with J gene TRBJ1-6, with 7 positions matching TRBD1. This receptor was identified in a woman between 65 and 79 years old in good health. Input material: blood. The CDR3 here is CASSQGTVYNSPLHF. CDR3 DNA sequence: TGTGCCAGCAGCCAAGGGACAGTCTATAATTCACCCCTCCACTTT.